This entry lists 23 T cell receptor beta chains sequenced from one sample in a study of shared clonotypes between healthy human individuals. Libraries were prepared by immunoSEQ multiplex PCR; TCRdb keeps only in-frame clonotypes and omits some of them. The sample carries roughly 380,000 clones, 95% to 97% recorded once. The source material was memory CD8+ T cells sorted from blood. Documented subset: CD45RO+ cells pooled with CCR7-negative TemRA cells. These receptors came from a young man in good health.

The DNA for the CDR3 is TGTGCCAGTAGTGCCCCCACGGGAGCGGTCGGGGAGCTGTTTTTT. The encoded protein is CASSAPTGAVGELFF. The chain links TRBV19 to TRBJ2-2; a weak D match, TRBD2 (6 bases). This CDR3 is 15 amino acids long. Trimming took off 5 bases at V and 7 bases at J, with 17 bases between the two ends. CDR1 is LNHDA and CDR2 is SQIVND in the germline V gene (reference sequence).

The rearrangement uses TRBV5-1 and TRBJ2-1, with 13 bases matching TRBD2. CDR1 is SGHRS, CDR2 YFSETQ, per germline. The J segment lost 8 bases and the V segment lost 3 bases, leaving 8 bases of the junction unmatched. This CDR3 is 16 amino acids long. The CDR3 sequence: CASSWGTSGTTDEQFF. The DNA for the CDR3 is TGCGCCAGCAGCTGGGGGACTAGCGGGACTACGGATGAGCAGTTCTTC.

This clone was detected only once. This rearrangement joins TRBV5-1 to TRBJ1-1; D not certain. Trimming stripped 0 bases from V and 4 bases from J, with 7 bases between. The CDR3 runs to 13 residues. CDR1 and CDR2 from the germline V gene are SGHRS and YFSETQ. CDR3 residues: CASSLAIGTEAFF. The CDR3 region has the DNA TGCGCCAGCAGCTTGGCCATAGGCACTGAAGCTTTCTTT. The variable domain in full, with the rest retrieved from reference TRBV5-1 and TRBJ1-1, is KAGVTQTPRYLIKTRGQQVTLSCSPISGHRSVSWYQQTPGQGLQFLFEYFSETQRNKGNFPGRFSGRQFSNSRSEMNVSTLELGDSALYLCASSLAIGTEAFFGQGTRLTVV.

A note on this clone: Within the sample, other DNA sequences also encode this same CDR3. The chain is built from TRBV10-3 and TRBJ2-7; D is unclear. V shed 9 bases and J shed 1 base, with 7 bases lying between them. CDR3 length: 11 residues. Per germline, CDR1 ENHRY and CDR2 SYGVKD. The DNA for the CDR3 is TGTGCCATTGCTAGTTCCTACGAGCAGTACTTC. Protein product: CAIASSYEQYF.

This chain's CDR3 is CSVKGLGYTF. CDR3 nucleotide sequence: TGCAGCGTTAAGGGACTCGGCTACACCTTC. This sequence joins TRBV29-1 and TRBJ1-2, with D maybe TRBD1 (5 bases). CDR3 length: 10 residues. The germline V and J ends were trimmed by 5 bases and 8 bases, with 9 bases remaining between them. Germline loops: CDR1 SQVTM, CDR2 ANQGSEA.

The chain joins TRBV5-1 to TRBJ1-1, with 7 bases lining up with TRBD1. Germline V CDR1 and CDR2: SGHRS, YFSETQ. There are 15 residues in the CDR3. Trimming cost V 0 bases and J 3 bases; bases outside gene matches: 5. CDR3: CASSLEGAQDTEAFF. The CDR3 DNA is TGCGCCAGCAGCTTGGAGGGGGCTCAGGACACTGAAGCTTTCTTT.

The chain recombines TRBV10-3 with TRBJ1-2; 11 bases agree with TRBD1. The germline CDR1 and CDR2 sequences are ENHRY and SYGVKD. V lost 6 bases and J lost 6; bases outside the gene matches: 3. CDR3 length: 13 amino acids. The CDR3 here is CAISGQGADGYTF. The CDR3 coding sequence is TGTGCCATCAGCGGACAGGGGGCGGATGGCTACACCTTC.

This clone has a single count. The genes are TRBV29-1 and TRBJ2-7, with TRBD2 matching 9 bases. The CDR3 extends over 14 amino acids. Trimming at V came to 5 bases and at J to 2 bases, leaving 7 bases not matched to a gene. Per germline, CDR1 SQVTM and CDR2 ANQGSEA. The CDR3 reads CSVRREGPPYEQYF. In nucleotides, the CDR3 is TGCAGCGTTCGGCGGGAGGGCCCTCCCTACGAGCAGTACTTC.

The chain combines TRBV23-1 with TRBJ2-3; 16 nucleotides match TRBD2. TRBV23-1 is identified as an open reading frame with a role that is uncertain. The CDR3 length is 17 residues. V dropped 10 bases and J dropped 4; count of bases not matched to a gene: 11. In DNA form, the CDR3 reads TGCGCCATGCTTGGGACTAGCGGGAGGGATGGTTCAGATACGCAGTATTTT. The encoded protein is CAMLGTSGRDGSDTQYF.

The chain combines TRBV30 with TRBJ1-2; the D is unclear. The CDR3 extends over 15 amino acids. The germline CDR1 and CDR2 sequences are GTSNPN and SVGIG (reference sequence). Trimming left V 0 bases short and J 2 bases short, with 13 bases between. CDR3 DNA sequence: TGTGCCTGGAGTGTACCCCTACGACGGAACTATGGCTACACCTTC. Protein product: CAWSVPLRRNYGYTF. Using reference TRBV30 and TRBJ1-2 for the parts outside the CDR3, the full variable domain is SQTIHQWPATLVQPVGSPLSLECTVEGTSNPNLYWYRQAAGRGLQLLFYSVGIGQISSEVPQNLSASRPQDRQFILSSKKLLLSDSGFYLCAWSVPLRRNYGYTFGSGTRLTVV.

The V gene is TRBV5-4, the J gene TRBJ2-2; 7 positions agree with TRBD2. The V segment lost 2 bases and the J segment 0 bases; nucleotides outside the gene matches: 4. Germline assignment: CDR1 SGHNT and CDR2 YYREEE (reference sequence). CDR3 length: 16 amino acids. The CDR3 is CASSFFRGANTGELFF. Here the CDR3 DNA reads TGTGCCAGCAGCTTCTTTCGGGGGGCGAACACCGGGGAGCTGTTTTTT.

The rearrangement uses TRBV6-6 and TRBJ1-1; D possibly corresponds to TRBD1 (5 bases). The CDR3 extends over 12 amino acids. Trimming shortened V by 4 bases and J by 10 bases, and 13 bases separated the two germline ends. Germline V gene sequence: CDR1 MNHNY, CDR2 SVGAGI (reference sequence). CDR3 nucleotide sequence: TGTGCCAGCAGTTCGCGTCAGGGTCGAGCTTTCTTT. Its protein is CASSSRQGRAFF.

V usage is TRBV21-1 and J usage is TRBJ2-7; the D segment call TRBD1 is taken from the table without a DNA check. TRBV21-1 is shown as a pseudogene. This CDR3 comprises 16 residues. The CDR3 loop is CASSKGHRGVGYEQYF. The CDR3 nucleotides are TGTGCCAGCAGCAAAGGGCACAGGGGTGTAGGGTACGAGCAGTACTTC.

The chain couples TRBV19 to TRBJ1-1; D call uncertain. Trimming pared 4 bases from V and 0 bases from J, leaving 15 bases between. CDR1 is LNHDA, CDR2 SQIVND, per germline (reference sequence). The CDR3 loop spans 16 amino acids. The CDR3 DNA reads as TGTGCCAGTAGTACATTAGCCCCCCCAGTGAACACTGAAGCTTTCTTT. As protein: CASSTLAPPVNTEAFF.

The chain carries TRBV28 and TRBJ1-1, with a weak D call TRBD1 (5 bases). Trimming left V 3 bases short and J 6 bases short, with 20 bases between. This CDR3 is 16 amino acids long. Germline V gene sequence: CDR1 MDHEN, CDR2 SYDVKM. This chain's CDR3 is CASSFYWPGGTAEAFF. In DNA, the CDR3 is TGTGCCAGCAGTTTTTATTGGCCTGGAGGGACCGCTGAAGCTTTCTTT.

The chain carries TRBV14 and TRBJ1-5; the D is unclear. This CDR3 contains 17 residues. Trimming left V 2 bases short and J 1 base short, with 15 bases between. Germline assignment: CDR1 SGHDN and CDR2 FVKESK. CDR3 in amino acids: CASSQMREERSNQPQHF. The CDR3 DNA reads as TGTGCCAGCAGCCAAATGAGGGAAGAGAGGAGCAATCAGCCCCAGCATTTT.

The rearrangement joins TRBV5-4 to TRBJ1-4; TRBD1 is a possible D gene (6 bases). With 1 base removed from V and 7 bases from J, the gap between germline ends came to 11 bases. This CDR3 has 14 residues. Per germline, CDR1 SGHNT and CDR2 YYREEE (reference sequence). The CDR3 sequence is CASSLWGAGEKLFF. The CDR3 nucleotides read TGTGCCAGCAGCTTGTGGGGGGCAGGTGAAAAACTGTTTTTT.

V gene TRBV7-8 combines with J gene TRBJ2-2; D call uncertain. Germline V CDR1 and CDR2: SGHVS, FQNEAQ. V was trimmed by 4 bases and J by 4 bases, leaving 7 bases between them. The CDR3 is 13 amino acids. CDR3 sequence: CASSSKGTGELFF. The CDR3 DNA sequence: TGTGCCAGCAGCTCTAAAGGCACCGGGGAGCTGTTTTTT.

V gene TRBV28 combines with J gene TRBJ1-5; 10 bases are shared with TRBD1. The J segment lost 6 bases and the V segment lost 5 bases, leaving 4 bases of the junction unmatched. Per the germline V gene, CDR1 is MDHEN and CDR2 is SYDVKM. CDR3 length equals 14 residues. This CDR3 reads CASSAGQGSQPQHF. CDR3 nucleotides: TGTGCCAGCAGTGCGGGACAGGGGAGTCAGCCCCAGCATTTT.

The CDR3 DNA reads as TGTGCCAGCAGCTCGCCTTACAGGGGGTATGAGCAGTTCTTC. Encoded protein: CASSSPYRGYEQFF. This chain links TRBV7-9 with TRBJ2-1; TRBD1 agrees at 8 bases. The CDR3 is made up of 14 amino acids. Germline values: CDR1 SEHNR, CDR2 FQNEAQ (reference sequence). J lost 8 bases, V lost 4 bases, and 7 bases had no gene match.

The rearrangement links TRBV14 to TRBJ1-4; D remains unclear. The ends were cut back, 0 bases at V and 7 bases at J, with 6 bases in the middle. This CDR3 spans 13 amino acids. In germline, CDR1 is SGHDN, CDR2 FVKESK. The CDR3 reads CASSQERREKLFF. CDR3 DNA sequence: TGTGCCAGCAGCCAAGAACGTCGTGAAAAACTGTTTTTT.

This rearrangement joins TRBV7-9 to TRBJ1-4; 8 bases align to TRBD1. The germline gives CDR1 SEHNR, CDR2 FQNEAQ (reference sequence). There are 17 residues in the CDR3. Trimming removed 0 bases from V and 4 bases from J; junction bases left unmatched: 7. CDR3 sequence reads: CASSLAPTGGGNEKLFF. Written as DNA, the CDR3 is TGTGCCAGCAGCTTAGCCCCTACAGGGGGGGGTAATGAAAAACTGTTTTTT.

The rearrangement uses TRBV7-2 and TRBJ2-5; D not certain. Trimming removed 4 bases from V and 2 bases from J, with 11 bases in between. The length of the CDR3 is 14 residues. The germline gives CDR1 SGHTA, CDR2 FQGNSA. The CDR3 protein is CASSSGRTQETQYF. CDR3 DNA: TGTGCCAGCAGCTCCGGACGGACGCAAGAGACCCAGTACTTC.